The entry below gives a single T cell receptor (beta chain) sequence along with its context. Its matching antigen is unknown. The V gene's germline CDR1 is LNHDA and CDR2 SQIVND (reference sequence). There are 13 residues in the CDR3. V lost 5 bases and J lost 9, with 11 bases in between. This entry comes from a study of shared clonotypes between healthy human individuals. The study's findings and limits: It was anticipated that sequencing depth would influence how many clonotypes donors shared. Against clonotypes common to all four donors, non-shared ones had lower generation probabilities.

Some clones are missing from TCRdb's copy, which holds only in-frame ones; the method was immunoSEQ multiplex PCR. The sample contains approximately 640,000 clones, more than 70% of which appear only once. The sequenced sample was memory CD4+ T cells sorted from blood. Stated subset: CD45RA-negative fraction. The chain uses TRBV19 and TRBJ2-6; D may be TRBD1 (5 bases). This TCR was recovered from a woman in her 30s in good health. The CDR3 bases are TGTGCCAGTAGTCTAACAGGTGGCAACGTCCTGACTTTC. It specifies CASSLTGGNVLTF.